A single T cell receptor beta chain is shown here with its context. Its antigen is currently unknown. The entry originates in a study of Graves' ophthalmopathy and Graves' hyperthyroidism. At the level of the study: Over 18 months of follow-up, stable hyperthyroidism required that no ophthalmopathy appear. Study conclusions and caveats: Detection in blood was also observed for most expanded thyroid clonotypes above 0.001 frequency. The model predicted progression of ophthalmopathy with a sensitivity of roughly 71%, and its specificity was 72.22%.

Looked up from germline, CDR1 is DFQATT and CDR2 is SNEGSKA (reference sequence). The junction had 5 bases not matched to a gene; V was cut back by 1 base and J by 3 bases. This CDR3 is 14 amino acids long. CDR3 regions of TCR beta were amplified from RNA transcripts. The library came from an HTBI-primed first-round RT-PCR and a second-round multiplex PCR. One entry per CDR3 protein results from TCRdb running MiXCR on the multiplex PCR reads. The data show about 550,000 distinct CDR3 sequences, 35% to 45% seen once. Material for sequencing was peripheral blood or thyroid tissue (not recorded which). This clonotype originated in an adult man with Graves' hyperthyroidism. V and J are TRBV20-1 and TRBJ2-7, with 8 bases aligning to TRBD2. The CDR3 here is CSARVKRGGYEQYF. As DNA, the CDR3 is TGCAGTGCTAGAGTCAAACGGGGGGGCTACGAGCAGTACTTC.